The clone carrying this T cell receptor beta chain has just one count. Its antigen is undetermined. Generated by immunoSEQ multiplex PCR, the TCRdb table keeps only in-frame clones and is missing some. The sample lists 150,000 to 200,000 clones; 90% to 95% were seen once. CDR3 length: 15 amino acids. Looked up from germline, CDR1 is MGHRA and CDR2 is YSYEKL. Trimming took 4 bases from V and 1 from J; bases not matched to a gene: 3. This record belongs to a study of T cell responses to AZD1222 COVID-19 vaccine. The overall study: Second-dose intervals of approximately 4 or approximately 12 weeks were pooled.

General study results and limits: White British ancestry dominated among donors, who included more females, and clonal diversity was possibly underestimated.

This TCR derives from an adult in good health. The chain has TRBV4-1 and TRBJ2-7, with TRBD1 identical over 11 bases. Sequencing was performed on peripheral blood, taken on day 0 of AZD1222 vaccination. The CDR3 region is CASSLGQGASYEQYF. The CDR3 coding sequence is TGCGCCAGCAGCCTTGGACAGGGGGCGTCCTACGAGCAGTACTTC.